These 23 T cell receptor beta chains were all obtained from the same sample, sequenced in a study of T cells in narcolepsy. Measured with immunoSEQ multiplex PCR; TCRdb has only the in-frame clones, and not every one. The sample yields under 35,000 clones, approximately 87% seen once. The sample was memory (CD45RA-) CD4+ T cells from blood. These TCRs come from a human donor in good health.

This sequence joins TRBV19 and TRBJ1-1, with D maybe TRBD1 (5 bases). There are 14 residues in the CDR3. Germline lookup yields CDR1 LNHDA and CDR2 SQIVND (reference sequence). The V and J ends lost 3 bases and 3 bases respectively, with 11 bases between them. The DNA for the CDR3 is TGTGCCAGTAGTATCTGGGGCTTGGACACTGAAGCTTTCTTT. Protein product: CASSIWGLDTEAFF. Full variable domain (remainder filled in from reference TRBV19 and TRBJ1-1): DGGITQSPKYLFRKEGQNVTLSCEQNLNHDAMYWYRQDPGQGLRLIYYSQIVNDFQKGDIAEGYSVSREKKESFPLTVTSAQKNPTAFYLCASSIWGLDTEAFFGQGTRLTVV.

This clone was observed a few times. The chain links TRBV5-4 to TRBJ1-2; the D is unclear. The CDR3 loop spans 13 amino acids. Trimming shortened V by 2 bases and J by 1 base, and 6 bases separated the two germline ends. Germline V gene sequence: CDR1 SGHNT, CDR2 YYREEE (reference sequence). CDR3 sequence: CASSFAVNYGYTF. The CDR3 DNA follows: TGTGCCAGCAGCTTTGCGGTTAACTATGGCTACACCTTC.

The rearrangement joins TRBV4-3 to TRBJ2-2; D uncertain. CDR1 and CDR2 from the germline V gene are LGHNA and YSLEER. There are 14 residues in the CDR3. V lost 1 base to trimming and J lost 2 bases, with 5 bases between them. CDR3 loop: CASSQGPNTGELFF. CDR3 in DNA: TGCGCCAGCAGCCAAGGTCCTAACACCGGGGAGCTGTTTTTT.

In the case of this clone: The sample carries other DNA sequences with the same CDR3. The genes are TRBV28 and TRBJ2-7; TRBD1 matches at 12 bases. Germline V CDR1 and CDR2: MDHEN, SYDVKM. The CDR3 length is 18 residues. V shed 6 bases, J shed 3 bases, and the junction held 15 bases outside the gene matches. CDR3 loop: CASRKPGQGARKGYEQYF. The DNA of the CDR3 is TGTGCCAGCAGGAAACCGGGACAGGGGGCGAGAAAAGGCTACGAGCAGTACTTC.

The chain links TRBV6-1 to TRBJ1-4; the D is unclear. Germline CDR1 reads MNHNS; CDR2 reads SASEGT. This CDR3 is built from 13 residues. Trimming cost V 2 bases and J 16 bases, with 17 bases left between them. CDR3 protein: CASSERPDRHPFF. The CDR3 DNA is TGTGCCAGCAGTGAACGCCCAGACCGCCATCCGTTTTTT.

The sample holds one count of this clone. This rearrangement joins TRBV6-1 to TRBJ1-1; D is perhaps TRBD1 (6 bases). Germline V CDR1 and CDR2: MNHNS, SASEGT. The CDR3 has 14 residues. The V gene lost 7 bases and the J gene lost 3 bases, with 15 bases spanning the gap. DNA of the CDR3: TGTGCCAGCATCTCCAGGGGCAGGGACACTGAAGCTTTCTTT. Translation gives CASISRGRDTEAFF.

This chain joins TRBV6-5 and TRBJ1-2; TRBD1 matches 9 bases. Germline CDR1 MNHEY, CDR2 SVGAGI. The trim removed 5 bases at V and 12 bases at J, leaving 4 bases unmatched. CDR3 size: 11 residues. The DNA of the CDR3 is TGTGCCAGCAGTGACAGGGGGAGCAACACCTTC. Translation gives CASSDRGSNTF.

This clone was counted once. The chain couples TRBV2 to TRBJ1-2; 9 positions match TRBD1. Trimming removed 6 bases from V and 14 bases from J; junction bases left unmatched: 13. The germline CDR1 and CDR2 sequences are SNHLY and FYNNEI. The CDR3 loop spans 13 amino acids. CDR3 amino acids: CASSVGTGLWRTF. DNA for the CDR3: TGTGCCAGCAGCGTCGGGACAGGGCTTTGGAGGACCTTC.

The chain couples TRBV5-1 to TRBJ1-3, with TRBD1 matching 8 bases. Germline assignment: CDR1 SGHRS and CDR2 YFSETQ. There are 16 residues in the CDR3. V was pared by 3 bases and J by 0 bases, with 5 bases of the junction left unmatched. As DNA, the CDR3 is TGCGCCAGCAGCTCCGACAGGGGCCCCTCTGGAAACACCATATATTTT. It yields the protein CASSSDRGPSGNTIYF.

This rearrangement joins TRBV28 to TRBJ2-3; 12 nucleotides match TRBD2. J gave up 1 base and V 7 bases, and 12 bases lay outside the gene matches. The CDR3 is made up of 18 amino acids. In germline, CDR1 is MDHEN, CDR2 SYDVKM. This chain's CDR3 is CASIHLAGGQKGTDTQYF. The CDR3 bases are TGTGCCAGCATCCATCTAGCGGGGGGGCAAAAAGGCACAGATACGCAGTATTTT.

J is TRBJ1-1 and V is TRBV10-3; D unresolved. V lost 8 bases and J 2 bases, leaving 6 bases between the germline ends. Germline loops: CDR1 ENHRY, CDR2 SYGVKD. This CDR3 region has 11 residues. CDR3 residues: CAIAANTEAFF. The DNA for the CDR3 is TGTGCCATCGCGGCTAACACTGAAGCTTTCTTT.

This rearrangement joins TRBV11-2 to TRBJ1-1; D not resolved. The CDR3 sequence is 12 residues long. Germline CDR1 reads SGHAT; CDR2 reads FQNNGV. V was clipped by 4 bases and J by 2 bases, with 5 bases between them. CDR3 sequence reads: CASSSYNTEAFF. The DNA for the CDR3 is TGTGCCAGCAGCTCCTACAACACTGAAGCTTTCTTT.

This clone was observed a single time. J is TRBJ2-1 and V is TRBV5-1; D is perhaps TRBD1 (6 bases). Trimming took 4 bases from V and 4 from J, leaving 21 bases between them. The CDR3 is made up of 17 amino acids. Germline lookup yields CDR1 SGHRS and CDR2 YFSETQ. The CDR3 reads CASSPTAGTPRYNEQFF. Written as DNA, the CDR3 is TGCGCCAGCAGCCCCACAGCCGGGACACCGAGATACAATGAGCAGTTCTTC.

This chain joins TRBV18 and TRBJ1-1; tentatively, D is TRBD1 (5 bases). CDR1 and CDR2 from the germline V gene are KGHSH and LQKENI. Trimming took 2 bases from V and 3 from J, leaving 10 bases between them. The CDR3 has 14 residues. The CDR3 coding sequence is TGTGCCAGCTCACCATCAGGGCCGGACACTGAAGCTTTCTTT. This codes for CASSPSGPDTEAFF.

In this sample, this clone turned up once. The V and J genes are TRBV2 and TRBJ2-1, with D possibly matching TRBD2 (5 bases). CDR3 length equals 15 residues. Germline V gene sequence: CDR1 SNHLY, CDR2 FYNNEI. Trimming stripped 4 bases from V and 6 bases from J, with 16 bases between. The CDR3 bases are TGTGCCAGCAGTGGTATTCGGGGATACCGCAATGAGCAGTTCTTC. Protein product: CASSGIRGYRNEQFF.

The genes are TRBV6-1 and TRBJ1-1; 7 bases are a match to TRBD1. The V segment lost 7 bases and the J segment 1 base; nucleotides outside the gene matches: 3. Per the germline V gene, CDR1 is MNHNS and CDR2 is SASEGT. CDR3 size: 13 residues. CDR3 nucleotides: TGTGCCAGCAAGGACAGGTCGAACACTGAAGCTTTCTTT. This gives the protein CASKDRSNTEAFF.

CDR3 region: CASSAIQGARQPQHF. The CDR3 bases are TGTGCCAGTAGTGCAATACAGGGGGCGCGGCAGCCCCAGCATTTT. This rearrangement joins TRBV19 to TRBJ1-5; TRBD1 matches at 9 bases. CDR1 and CDR2 (germline): LNHDA, SQIVND (reference sequence). The V segment lost 5 bases and the J segment 7 bases; nucleotides outside the gene matches: 9. The CDR3 is 15 amino acids.

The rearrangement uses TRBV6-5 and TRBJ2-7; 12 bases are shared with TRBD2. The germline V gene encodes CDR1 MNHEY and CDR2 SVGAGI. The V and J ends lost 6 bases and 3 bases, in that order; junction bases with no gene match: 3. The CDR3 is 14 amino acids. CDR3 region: CASSWTSGNYEQYF. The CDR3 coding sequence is TGTGCCAGCAGCTGGACTAGCGGGAACTACGAGCAGTACTTC.

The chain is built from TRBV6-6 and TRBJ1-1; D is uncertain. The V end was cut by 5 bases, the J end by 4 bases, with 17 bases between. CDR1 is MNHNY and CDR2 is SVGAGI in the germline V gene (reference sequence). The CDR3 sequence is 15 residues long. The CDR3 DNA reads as TGTGCCAGCAGTGCGCCTTGGACCCCTGCCACTGAAGCTTTCTTT. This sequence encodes CASSAPWTPATEAFF.

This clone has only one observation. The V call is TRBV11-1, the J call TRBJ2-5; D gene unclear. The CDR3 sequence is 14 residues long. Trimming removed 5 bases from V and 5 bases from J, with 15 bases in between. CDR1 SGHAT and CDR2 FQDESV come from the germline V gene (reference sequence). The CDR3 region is CASSQKRTSETQYF. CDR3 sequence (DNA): TGTGCCAGCAGCCAAAAAAGAACCTCCGAGACCCAGTACTTC.

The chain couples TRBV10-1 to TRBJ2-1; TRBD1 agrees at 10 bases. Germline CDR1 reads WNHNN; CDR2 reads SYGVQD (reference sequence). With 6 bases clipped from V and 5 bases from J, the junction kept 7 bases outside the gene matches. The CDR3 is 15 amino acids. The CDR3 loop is CASSQPGQGNNEQFF. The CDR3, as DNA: TGCGCCAGCAGCCAACCGGGACAGGGGAACAATGAGCAGTTCTTC.

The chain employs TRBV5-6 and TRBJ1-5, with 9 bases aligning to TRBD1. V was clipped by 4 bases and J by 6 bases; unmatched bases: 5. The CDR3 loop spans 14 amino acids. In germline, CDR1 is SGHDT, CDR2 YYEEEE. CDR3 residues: CASSRRTGVQPQHF. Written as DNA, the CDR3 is TGTGCCAGCAGCCGCCGGACAGGGGTTCAGCCCCAGCATTTT. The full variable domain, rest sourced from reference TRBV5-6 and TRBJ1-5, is DAGVTQSPTHLIKTRGQQVTLRCSPKSGHDTVSWYQQALGQGPQFIFQYYEEEERQRGNFPDRFSGHQFPNYSSELNVNALLLGDSALYLCASSRRTGVQPQHFGDGTRLSIL.

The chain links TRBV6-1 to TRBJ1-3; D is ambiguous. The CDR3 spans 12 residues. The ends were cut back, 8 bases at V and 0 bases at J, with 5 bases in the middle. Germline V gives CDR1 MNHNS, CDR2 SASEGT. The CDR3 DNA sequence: TGTGCCAGCCACAGCTCTGGAAACACCATATATTTT. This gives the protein CASHSSGNTIYF.